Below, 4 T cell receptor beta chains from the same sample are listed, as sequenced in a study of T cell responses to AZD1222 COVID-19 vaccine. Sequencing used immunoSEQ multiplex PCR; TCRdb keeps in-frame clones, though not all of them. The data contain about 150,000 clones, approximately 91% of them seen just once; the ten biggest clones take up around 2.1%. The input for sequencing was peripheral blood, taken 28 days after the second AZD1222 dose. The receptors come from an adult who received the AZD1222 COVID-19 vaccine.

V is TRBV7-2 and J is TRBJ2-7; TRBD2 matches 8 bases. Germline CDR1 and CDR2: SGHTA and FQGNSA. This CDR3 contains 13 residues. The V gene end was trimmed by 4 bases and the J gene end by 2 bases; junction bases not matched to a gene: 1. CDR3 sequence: CASSSGRAYEQYF. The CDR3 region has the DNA TGTGCCAGCAGCTCCGGGAGGGCCTACGAGCAGTACTTC.

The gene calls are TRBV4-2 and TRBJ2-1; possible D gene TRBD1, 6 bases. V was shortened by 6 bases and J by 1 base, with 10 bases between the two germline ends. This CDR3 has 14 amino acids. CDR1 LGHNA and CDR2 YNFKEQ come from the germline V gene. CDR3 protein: CASREQGSYNEQFF. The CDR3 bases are TGTGCCAGCAGAGAGCAGGGGTCCTACAATGAGCAGTTCTTC.

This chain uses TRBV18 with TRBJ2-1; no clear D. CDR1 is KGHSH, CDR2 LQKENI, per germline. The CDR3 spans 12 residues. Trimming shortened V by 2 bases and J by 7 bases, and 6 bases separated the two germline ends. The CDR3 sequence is CASSPNRNEQFF. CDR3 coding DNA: TGTGCCAGCTCACCAAACCGAAATGAGCAGTTCTTC. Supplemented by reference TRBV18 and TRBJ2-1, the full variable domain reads NAGVMQNPRHLVRRRGQEARLRCSPMKGHSHVYWYRQLPEEGLKFMVYLQKENIIDESGMPKERFSAEFPKEGPSILRIQQVVRGDSAAYFCASSPNRNEQFFGPGTRLTVL.

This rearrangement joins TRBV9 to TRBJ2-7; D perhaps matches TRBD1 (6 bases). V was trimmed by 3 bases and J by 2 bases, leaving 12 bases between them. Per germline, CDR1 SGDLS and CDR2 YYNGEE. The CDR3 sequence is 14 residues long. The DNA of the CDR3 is TGTGCCAGCAGCGCCTGGGACACCCCCTACGAGCAGTACTTC. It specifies CASSAWDTPYEQYF.